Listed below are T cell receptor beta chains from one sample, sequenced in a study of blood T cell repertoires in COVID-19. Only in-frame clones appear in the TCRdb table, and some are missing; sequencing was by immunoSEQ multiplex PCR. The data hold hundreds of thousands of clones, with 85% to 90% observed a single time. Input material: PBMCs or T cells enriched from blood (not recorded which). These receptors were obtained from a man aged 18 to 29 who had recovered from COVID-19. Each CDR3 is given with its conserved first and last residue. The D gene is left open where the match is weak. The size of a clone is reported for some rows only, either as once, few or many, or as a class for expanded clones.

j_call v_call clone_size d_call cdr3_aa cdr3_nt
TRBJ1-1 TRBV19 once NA CASSSKQLRDIWNTEAFF TGTGCCAGTAGTTCCAAGCAACTAAGGGACATTTGGAACACTGAAGCTTTCTTT
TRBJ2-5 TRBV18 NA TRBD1 CASSPRGQGGETQYF TGTGCCAGCTCACCACGTGGACAGGGAGGAGAGACCCAGTACTTC
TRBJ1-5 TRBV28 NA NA CASSTGSGGNQPQHF TGTGCCAGCAGTACAGGGTCAGGGGGCAATCAGCCCCAGCATTTT
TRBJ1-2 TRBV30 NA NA CAWRGRSDSDYGYTF TGTGCCTGGAGGGGCCGGTCGGACAGCGACTATGGCTACACCTTC
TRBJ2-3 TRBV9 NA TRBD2 CASSVELAGALSTDTQYF TGTGCCAGCAGCGTAGAGCTAGCGGGGGCCCTTAGCACAGATACGCAGTATTTT
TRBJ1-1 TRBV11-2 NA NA CASSFGGNTEAFF TGTGCCAGCAGCTTTGGCGGGAACACTGAAGCTTTCTTT
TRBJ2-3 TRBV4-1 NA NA CASSQAVKDTQYF TGTGCCAGCAGCCAAGCTGTAAAAGATACGCAGTATTTT
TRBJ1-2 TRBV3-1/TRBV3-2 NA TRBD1 CASSQGQGNYGYTF TGTGCCAGCAGCCAGGGACAGGGAAACTATGGCTACACCTTC
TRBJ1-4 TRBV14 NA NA CASSQAVGGTEKLFF TGTGCCAGCAGCCAAGCAGTAGGGGGTACGGAAAAACTGTTTTTT
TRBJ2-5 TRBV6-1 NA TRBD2 CASSEAIPGLAVKETQYF TGTGCCAGCAGTGAAGCGATTCCGGGACTAGCGGTGAAAGAGACCCAGTACTTC
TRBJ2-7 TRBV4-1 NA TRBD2 CASSQVAGGGEQYF TGCGCCAGCAGCCAAGTAGCGGGAGGCGGGGAGCAGTACTTC
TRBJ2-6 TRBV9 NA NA CASSPRGPVGANVLTF TGTGCCAGCAGCCCCCGCGGTCCGGTAGGGGCCAACGTCCTGACTTTC
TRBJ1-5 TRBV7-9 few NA CASSLVGRGMPQHF TGTGCCAGCAGCTTAGTGGGCAGGGGAATGCCCCAGCATTTT
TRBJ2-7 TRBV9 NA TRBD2 CASSVAGASGNEQYF TGTGCCAGCAGCGTAGCTGGAGCTAGCGGGAACGAGCAGTACTTC
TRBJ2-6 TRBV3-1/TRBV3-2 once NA CASSQDLEELTSGANVLTF TGTGCCAGCAGCCAAGATCTTGAGGAGCTAACCTCTGGGGCCAACGTCCTGACTTTC
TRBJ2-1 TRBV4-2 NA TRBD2 CASSQGTSGINNEQFF TGTGCCAGCAGCCAAGGAACTAGCGGGATCAATAATGAGCAGTTCTTC
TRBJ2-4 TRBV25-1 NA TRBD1 CASSARQGGNIQYF TGTGCCAGCAGTGCTCGACAGGGGGGGAACATTCAGTACTTC
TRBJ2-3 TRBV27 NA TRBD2 CASSPGLAGTDTQYF TGTGCCAGCAGTCCGGGACTAGCGGGAACAGATACGCAGTATTTT
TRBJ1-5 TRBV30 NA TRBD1 CAWAGTGGNQPQHF TGTGCCTGGGCCGGGACAGGGGGCAATCAGCCCCAGCATTTT
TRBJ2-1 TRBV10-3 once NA CAMGNRSSYNEQFF TGTGCCATGGGTAACCGGAGCTCCTACAATGAGCAGTTCTTC
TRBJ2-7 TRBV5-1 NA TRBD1 CASSLQGTGTYEQYF TGCGCCAGCAGCTTGCAGGGGACAGGGACCTACGAGCAGTACTTC
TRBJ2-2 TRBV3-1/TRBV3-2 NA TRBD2 CASSQPAGANTGELFF TGTGCCAGCAGCCAGCCTGCGGGGGCGAACACCGGGGAGCTGTTTTTT
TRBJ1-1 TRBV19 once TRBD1 CASSTRTGENTEAFF TGTGCCAGTAGTACGAGGACAGGGGAGAACACTGAAGCTTTCTTT
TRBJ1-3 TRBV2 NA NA CASSEQQLRSGNTIYF TGTGCCAGCAGTGAACAACAGCTCCGCTCTGGAAACACCATATATTTT
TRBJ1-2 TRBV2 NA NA CASSERDGRPNF TGTGCCAGCAGTGAAAGAGATGGGAGACCAAATTTC
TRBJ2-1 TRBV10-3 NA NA CAISESEGTRSHNEQFF TGTGCCATCAGTGAGTCTGAGGGTACAAGGTCTCACAATGAGCAGTTCTTC
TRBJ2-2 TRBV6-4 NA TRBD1 CASRRDRGFTGELFF TGTGCCAGCAGAAGGGACAGGGGGTTCACCGGGGAGCTGTTTTTT
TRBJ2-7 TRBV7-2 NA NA CASSQDSPGKPSTYEQYF TGTGCCAGCAGCCAGGACTCCCCAGGCAAGCCGAGCACCTACGAGCAGTACTTC
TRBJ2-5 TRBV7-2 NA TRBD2 CASRPTGTSLETQYF TGTGCCAGCAGACCAACCGGGACTAGCTTGGAGACCCAGTACTTC
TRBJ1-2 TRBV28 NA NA CASSFAGAKGYTF TGTGCCAGCAGTTTTGCGGGGGCGAAAGGCTACACCTTC
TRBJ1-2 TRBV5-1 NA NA CASSFGGKDGYTF TGCGCCAGCAGCTTTGGAGGGAAGGATGGCTACACCTTC
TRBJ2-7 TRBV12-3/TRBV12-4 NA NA CASTSTVGEQYF TGTGCCAGCACATCTACAGTGGGCGAGCAGTACTTC
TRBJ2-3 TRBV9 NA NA CASSVGVYSSTDTQYF TGTGCCAGCAGCGTAGGTGTCTACTCGAGCACAGATACGCAGTATTTT
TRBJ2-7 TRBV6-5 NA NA CASSYSWDTDYEQYF TGTGCCAGCAGTTACTCCTGGGACACCGATTACGAGCAGTACTTC
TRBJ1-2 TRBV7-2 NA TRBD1 CASSTKGASGYTF TGTGCCAGCAGCACGAAGGGGGCAAGTGGCTACACCTTC
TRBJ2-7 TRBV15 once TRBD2 CATSREAGGGSYEQYF TGTGCCACCAGCAGAGAGGCGGGAGGAGGCTCCTACGAGCAGTACTTC
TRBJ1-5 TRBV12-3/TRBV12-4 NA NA CASSFIPQQPQHF TGTGCCAGCAGTTTTATTCCCCAGCAGCCCCAGCATTTT
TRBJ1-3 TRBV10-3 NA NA CAISPHAGTSGNTIYF TGTGCCATCAGCCCCCATGCAGGCACCTCTGGAAACACCATATATTTT
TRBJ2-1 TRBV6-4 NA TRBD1 CASRLDRENEQFF TGTGCCAGCAGATTGGACAGGGAAAATGAGCAGTTCTTC
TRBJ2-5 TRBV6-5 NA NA CASSSGYGGETQYF TGTGCCAGCAGCTCCGGCTACGGGGGAGAGACCCAGTACTTC
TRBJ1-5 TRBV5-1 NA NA CASSHTRRNSNQPQHF TGCGCCAGCAGCCACACGCGGAGAAATAGCAATCAGCCCCAGCATTTT
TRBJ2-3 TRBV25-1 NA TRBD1 CASSLRTGKAADTQYF TGTGCCAGCAGTTTACGGACAGGGAAGGCCGCAGATACGCAGTATTTT
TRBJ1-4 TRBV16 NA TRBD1 CASSRRTGATNEKLFF TGTGCCAGCAGCCGCAGGACAGGGGCAACTAATGAAAAACTGTTTTTT
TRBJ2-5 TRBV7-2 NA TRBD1 CASSPDRAQETQYF TGTGCCAGCAGCCCCGACAGGGCGCAAGAGACCCAGTACTTC
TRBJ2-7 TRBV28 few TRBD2 CASSRRLAGYYEQYF TGTGCCAGCAGCCGAAGACTAGCGGGGTACTACGAGCAGTACTTC
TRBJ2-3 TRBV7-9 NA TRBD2 CASSLTSGTPDTQYF TGTGCCAGCAGCTTAACTAGCGGGACCCCAGATACGCAGTATTTT
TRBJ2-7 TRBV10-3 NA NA CAISGTTGPYEQYF TGTGCCATCAGCGGGACCACAGGGCCCTACGAGCAGTACTTC
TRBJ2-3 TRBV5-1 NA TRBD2 CASSRLAGGGMTSTDTQYF TGCGCCAGCAGCCGACTAGCGGGAGGTGGGATGACTAGCACAGATACGCAGTATTTT
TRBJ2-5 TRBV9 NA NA CASSVAGQETQYF TGTGCCAGCAGCGTTGCAGGTCAAGAGACCCAGTACTTC
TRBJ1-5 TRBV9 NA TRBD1 CASSVGTGVSQPQHF TGTGCCAGCAGCGTTGGGACAGGGGTTTCTCAGCCCCAGCATTTT
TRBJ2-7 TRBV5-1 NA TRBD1 CASSPGQGAFYEQYF TGCGCCAGCAGCCCGGGACAGGGGGCTTTCTACGAGCAGTACTTC
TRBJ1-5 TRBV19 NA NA CASSFGRDQPQHF TGTGCCAGTAGTTTCGGTCGAGATCAGCCCCAGCATTTT
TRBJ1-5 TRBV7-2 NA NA CASSLAGGAGQPQHF TGTGCCAGCAGCTTAGCTGGCGGCGCCGGGCAGCCCCAGCATTTT
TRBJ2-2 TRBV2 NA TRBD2 CASRGLAGGPSTGELFF TGTGCCAGCAGGGGACTAGCGGGAGGGCCAAGCACCGGGGAGCTGTTTTTT
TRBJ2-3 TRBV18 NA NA CASSPWAGKTDTQYF TGTGCCAGCTCACCATGGGCGGGGAAAACAGATACGCAGTATTTT
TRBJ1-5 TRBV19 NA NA CASSWWASGSNQPQHF TGTGCCAGTAGTTGGTGGGCGTCTGGTAGCAATCAGCCCCAGCATTTT
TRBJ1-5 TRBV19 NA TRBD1 CASSIGDRRQYSNQPQHF TGTGCCAGTAGTATAGGGGACAGGCGACAGTATAGCAATCAGCCCCAGCATTTT